The 3 T cell receptor beta chains below come from one sample, sequenced in a study of T-cell memory formation after mild COVID-19. TCRdb called the 5' RACE reads again in MiXCR, with one record for every CDR3 protein. In the table there are under 550,000 distinct CDR3 sequences, 15% to 20% of which are singletons. The sequenced sample was PBMCs or a T cell subset sorted from them (not recorded which). These receptors came from an adult woman who had mild COVID-19 (a few samples of this study predate the infection). Cell type and time point are not known.

In its sample, this clonotype was seen a few times. The V call is TRBV6-5, the J call TRBJ2-2; D gene uncertain. V lost 7 bases and J 6 bases, leaving 6 bases between the germline ends. Looked up from germline, CDR1 is MNHEY and CDR2 is SVGAGI. The CDR3 contains 11 residues. CDR3: CASTGSGELFF. The CDR3 DNA reads TGTGCCAGCACCGGGTCCGGGGAGCTGTTTTTT.

The chain joins TRBV9 to TRBJ1-2, with 7 bases aligning to TRBD1. V shed 5 bases and J 6 bases; nucleotides not matched to a gene: 10. The CDR3 covers 14 residues. The germline CDR1 and CDR2 sequences are SGDLS and YYNGEE. The CDR3 DNA sequence: TGTGCCAGCAGAAACAATACAGGGGATGATGGCTACACCTTC. Protein: CASRNNTGDDGYTF.

V usage is TRBV5-6 and J usage is TRBJ1-5, with D perhaps matching TRBD1 (5 bases). Trimming shortened V by 3 bases and J by 5 bases, and 9 bases separated the two germline ends. Germline values: CDR1 SGHDT, CDR2 YYEEEE. The CDR3 covers 13 residues. In nucleotides, the CDR3 is TGTGCCAGCAGCTCGATAGGGGATCAGCCCCAGCATTTT. Protein sequence: CASSSIGDQPQHF.